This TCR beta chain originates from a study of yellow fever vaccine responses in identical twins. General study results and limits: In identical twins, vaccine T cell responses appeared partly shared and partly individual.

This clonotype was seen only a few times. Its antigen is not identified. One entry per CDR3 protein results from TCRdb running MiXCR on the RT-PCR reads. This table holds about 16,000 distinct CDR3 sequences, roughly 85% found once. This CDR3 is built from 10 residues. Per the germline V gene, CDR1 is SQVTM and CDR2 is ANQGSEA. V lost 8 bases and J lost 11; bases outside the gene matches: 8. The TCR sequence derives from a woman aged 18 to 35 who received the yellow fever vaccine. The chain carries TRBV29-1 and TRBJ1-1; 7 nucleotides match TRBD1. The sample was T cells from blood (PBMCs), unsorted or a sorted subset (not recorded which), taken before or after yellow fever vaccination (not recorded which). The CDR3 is CSTDREGAFF. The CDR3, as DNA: TGCAGCACCGACAGGGAGGGGGCTTTCTTT.